This TCR beta chain stems from a study of blood T cell repertoires in COVID-19. In the study overall: Spain, Italy and the United States supplied samples that represented acute and convalescent COVID-19.

CDR3 length: 15 residues. J gave up 5 bases and V 3 bases, and 7 bases lay outside the gene matches. Germline V CDR1 and CDR2: WNHNN, SYGVQD (reference sequence). The protocol was immunoSEQ multiplex PCR, while the TCRdb copy is restricted to in-frame clones and leaves out a portion. The repertoire holds some 200,000 clones, with 80% to 90% as singletons. Sequencing was carried out using peripheral blood. The source is a woman of 80 years or more with acute or convalescent COVID-19. The chain employs TRBV10-1 and TRBJ2-5, with 9 nucleotides matching TRBD2. Here the CDR3 DNA reads TGCGCCAGCAGTGATGGTAGCGGGGGTTTGGAGACCCAGTACTTC. Protein sequence: CASSDGSGGLETQYF.